This TCR beta chain was obtained from a study of blood T cell repertoires in COVID-19. Study as a whole: PBMCs, B-cell-depleted T cells, or T cells provided the cDNA or gDNA that made up the material.

Using immunoSEQ multiplex PCR, the repertoire was profiled, and TCRdb retains in-frame clones only, with some absent. There are approximately 440,000 clones in the sample; 90% occur only once, and 0.6% lies in the top ten. Recovered participants had two consecutive negative NP/OP PCR tests, healthcare professional clearance, or symptom resolution. Source material: PBMCs or T cells enriched from blood (not recorded which). The receptor's source is a man younger than 35 who had recovered from COVID-19.

The CDR3 protein is CASSRQGSVRHGYTF. The CDR3 DNA reads TGTGCCAGCTCCCGACAGGGAAGCGTTCGTCATGGCTACACCTTC. V is TRBV5-4 and J is TRBJ1-2; 7 bases match TRBD1. Looked up from germline, CDR1 is SGHNT and CDR2 is YYREEE (reference sequence). With 7 bases clipped from V and 6 bases from J, the junction kept 15 bases outside the gene matches. The CDR3 spans 15 residues.